The TCR beta chain described here comes from a study of human T cells and chemical hapten exposure (dated by TCRdb to the early 2020s). A note on the overall study: For sensitization, 2% DPC in acetone was applied to an approximately 2 cm by approximately 2 cm area of upper inner arm skin. The patient cohort, mostly female, included alopecia areata with under or over 50% scalp involvement, alopecia totalis and alopecia universalis. Blood samples were taken from patients before sensitization (week 0) and at 2, 6 and about 24 weeks after DPC sensitization. This study followed changes in the peripheral blood TCR repertoire in vivo during primary and secondary sensitization of alopecia patients to the hapten diphenylcyclopropenone (DPC). Patch tests used Finn chambers with 0.01% DPC on the upper back, scored after 6 days by International Contact Dermatitis Research Group standards. Libraries were pooled for sequencing, and per-sample TCR yields varied mainly because of small differences in library volumes within the pool. Throughout the study period of around 25 weeks, patients also received therapeutic DPC doses to the scalp every week. For TCR sequencing, blood came from some 31 alopecia patients at anywhere from one to four time points (pre-sensitization, 2, 6 and 24 weeks). Study-wide findings and limitations: DPC sensitization did not change how many TCRs were above 1 in 1000 frequency, and no evidence was found of alterations in global repertoire structure. All patients had alopecia, a presumed autoimmune disease, so their immune response might differ from that of healthy individuals. After repeated subsampling, changes were observed in the strength of the expansion versus patch-test correlation and in the threshold at which the correlation became significant. Compared with pre-sensitization or healthy control sets, expanded TCRs formed significantly more large CDR3 similarity clusters, which is consistent with antigen-driven responses. The number of PT1 expanded TCRs positively correlated with patch test score, significant at thresholds 8, 16 and 32 but not 4.

Taken with the paper, the label for time point translates to: pre-sensitization, week 0. In the paper's terms, the treatment or condition label means: therapeutic diphenylcyclopropenone sensitization with weekly scalp DPC. At each patch-test visit, blood was drawn before the patch test was applied. Patients were eligible if aged 18 to 70, diagnosed with alopecia and judged suitable for DPC therapy, and pregnant patients were excluded. Total RNA was extracted from unfractionated whole blood collected in Tempus Blood RNA tubes. The sample holds many counts of this clonotype. Its antigen is currently not known. No base-level quality is on record; no much larger clone is a single base apart. Libraries were built with RACE. Sequencing was performed on a NextSeq 500. During library preparation, unique molecular identifiers were attached to individual cDNA molecules so that TCRs could be counted in a quantitative, reproducible way. Both TCR alpha and TCR beta chains were sequenced from each blood RNA sample. The paper's data handling went like this. The median number of TCRs per sample was approximately 96,000, ranging from roughly 20,000 to 690,600. The Decombinator software suite was used to annotate the V, J and CDR3 of the TCR reads. For PS versus PT1 abundance plots, all samples were subsampled to the same number of TCRs (28,000). TCRs were defined as expanded if absent before sensitization and observed at least eight times at the 2-week time point. TCRdb itself trimmed the public reads at Q25 with fastp, ran MiXCR and retained productive beta chains. Records with the same CDR3 protein are collapsed into one entry carrying the most frequent genes and DNA. These V and J calls originate from TCRdb's pipeline instead of the authors' own analysis. The sample profile shows more than 80,000 distinct CDR3 sequences; 10% to 13% of them were found once. Approximately 3.1% of the sample is in the top ten clones.

Spanning cysteine to phenylalanine, the CDR3 consists of 14 amino acids. The retained sequence is limited to the CDR3, 42 bases, with the frame set at the first base. From a lookup of the germline V gene, CDR1 and CDR2 are KGHSH and LQKENI. V and J lose 2 bases and 10 bases, and a span of 17 bases separates them. This sequence uses TRBV18 and TRBJ1-2; the D gene assignment is ambiguous. This receptor was obtained from a woman aged 55-69 years with alopecia areata. Some clones in this sample may be carry-over from other donors' samples. This specimen consisted of whole blood, obtained in connection with sensitization to the hapten diphenylcyclopropenone (DPC). The CDR3 protein: CASSPSLSGDNYTF. The base sequence is TGTGCCAGCTCACCAAGCCTGAGTGGGGATAACTACACCTTC.